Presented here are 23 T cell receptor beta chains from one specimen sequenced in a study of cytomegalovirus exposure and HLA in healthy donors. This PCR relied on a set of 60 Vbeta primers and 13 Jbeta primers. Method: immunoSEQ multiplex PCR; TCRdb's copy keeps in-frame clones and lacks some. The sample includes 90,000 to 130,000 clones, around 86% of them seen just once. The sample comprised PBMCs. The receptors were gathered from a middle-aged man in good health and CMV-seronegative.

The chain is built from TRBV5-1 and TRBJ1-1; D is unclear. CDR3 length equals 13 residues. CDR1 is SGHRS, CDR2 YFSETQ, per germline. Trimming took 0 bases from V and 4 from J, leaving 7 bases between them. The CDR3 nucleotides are TGCGCCAGCAGCTTGGGCGGGAGCACTGAAGCTTTCTTT. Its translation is CASSLGGSTEAFF.

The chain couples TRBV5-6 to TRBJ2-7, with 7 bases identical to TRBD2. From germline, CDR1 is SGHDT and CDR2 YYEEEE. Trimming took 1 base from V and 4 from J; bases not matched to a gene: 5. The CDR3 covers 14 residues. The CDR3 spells CASSLSRLAYEQYF. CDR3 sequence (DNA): TGTGCCAGCAGCTTGTCGAGACTAGCTTACGAGCAGTACTTC.

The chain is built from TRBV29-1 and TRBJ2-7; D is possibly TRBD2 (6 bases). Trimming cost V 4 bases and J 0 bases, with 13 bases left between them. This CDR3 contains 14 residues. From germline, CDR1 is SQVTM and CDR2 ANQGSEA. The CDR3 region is CSVGSGLSSYEQYF. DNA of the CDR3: TGCAGCGTTGGAAGCGGGCTTAGCTCCTACGAGCAGTACTTC.

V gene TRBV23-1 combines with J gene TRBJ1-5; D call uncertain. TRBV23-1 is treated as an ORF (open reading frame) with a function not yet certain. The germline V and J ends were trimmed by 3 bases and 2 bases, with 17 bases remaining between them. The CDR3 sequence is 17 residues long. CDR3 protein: CASSHVTTLLGNQPQHF. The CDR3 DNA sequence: TGCGCCAGCAGTCACGTTACTACCCTATTGGGCAATCAGCCCCAGCATTTT.

CDR3 in amino acids: CASRGAGNSYEQYF. CDR3 bases: TGTGCCAGCAGGGGGGCAGGGAACTCCTACGAGCAGTACTTC. The V call is TRBV6-1, the J call TRBJ2-7; tentative D call: TRBD1 (6 bases). V was cut by 6 bases and J by 0 bases, with 12 bases left in between. The CDR3 totals 14 residues. CDR1 MNHNS and CDR2 SASEGT come from the germline V gene.

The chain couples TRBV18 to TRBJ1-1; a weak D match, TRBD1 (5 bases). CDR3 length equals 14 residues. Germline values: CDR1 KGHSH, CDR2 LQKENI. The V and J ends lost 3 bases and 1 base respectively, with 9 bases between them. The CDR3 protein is CASSPKTENTEAFF. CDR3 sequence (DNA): TGTGCCAGCTCACCCAAGACAGAGAACACTGAAGCTTTCTTT.

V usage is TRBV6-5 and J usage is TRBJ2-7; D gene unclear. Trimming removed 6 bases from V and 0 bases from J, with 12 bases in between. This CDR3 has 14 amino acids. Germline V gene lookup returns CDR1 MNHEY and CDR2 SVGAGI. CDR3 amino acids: CASRTHASSYEQYF. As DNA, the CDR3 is TGTGCCAGCAGAACTCACGCGAGCTCCTACGAGCAGTACTTC.

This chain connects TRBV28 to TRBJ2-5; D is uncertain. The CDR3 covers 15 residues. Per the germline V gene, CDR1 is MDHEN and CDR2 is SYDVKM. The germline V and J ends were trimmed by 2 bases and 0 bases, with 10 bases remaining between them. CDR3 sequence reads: CASSLGGLNQETQYF. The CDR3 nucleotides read TGTGCCAGCAGTTTAGGCGGTCTTAACCAAGAGACCCAGTACTTC.

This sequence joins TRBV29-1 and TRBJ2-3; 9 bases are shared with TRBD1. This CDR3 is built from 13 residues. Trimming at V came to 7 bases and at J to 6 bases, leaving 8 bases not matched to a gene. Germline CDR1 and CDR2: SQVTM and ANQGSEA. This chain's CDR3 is CSASTGGWDTQYF. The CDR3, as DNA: TGCAGCGCATCCACAGGGGGCTGGGATACGCAGTATTTT.

The CDR3 DNA reads TGTGCCAGCAGCACCCCTAGCGGCGAGCAGTACTTC. It encodes CASSTPSGEQYF. This chain uses TRBV7-2 with TRBJ2-7; 7 positions match TRBD2. This CDR3 spans 12 amino acids. Germline CDR1 and CDR2: SGHTA and FQGNSA. V gave up 5 bases and J gave up 6 bases; unmatched junction bases: 4.

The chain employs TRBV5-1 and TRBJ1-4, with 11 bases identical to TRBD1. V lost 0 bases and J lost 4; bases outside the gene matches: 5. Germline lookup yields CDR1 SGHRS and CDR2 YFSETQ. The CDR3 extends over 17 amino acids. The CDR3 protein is CASSLGTGGPLNEKLFF. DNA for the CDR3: TGCGCCAGCAGCTTGGGGACAGGGGGCCCCCTTAATGAAAAACTGTTTTTT.

The CDR3 protein is CASTPSGWEGNQPQHF. The CDR3 DNA sequence: TGTGCCAGCACCCCCTCCGGCTGGGAGGGCAATCAGCCCCAGCATTTT. V is TRBV2 and J is TRBJ1-5; no definite D call. The germline CDR1 and CDR2 sequences are SNHLY and FYNNEI. V was cut by 7 bases and J by 2 bases, with 18 bases left in between. The CDR3 sequence is 16 residues long.

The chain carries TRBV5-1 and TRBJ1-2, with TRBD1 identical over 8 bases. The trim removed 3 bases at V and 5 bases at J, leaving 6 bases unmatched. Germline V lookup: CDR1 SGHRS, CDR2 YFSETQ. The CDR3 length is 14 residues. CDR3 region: CASSWTGFGYGYTF. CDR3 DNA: TGCGCCAGCAGCTGGACAGGGTTTGGTTATGGCTACACCTTC.

In DNA, the CDR3 is TGCAGCGGGAGTTCCGCTTGGGGCTACACCTTC. Translating gives CSGSSAWGYTF. The V call is TRBV29-1, the J call TRBJ1-2, with D hard to call. The V and J ends lost 7 bases and 8 bases respectively, with 14 bases between them. CDR1 is SQVTM, CDR2 ANQGSEA, per germline. This CDR3 is built from 11 residues.

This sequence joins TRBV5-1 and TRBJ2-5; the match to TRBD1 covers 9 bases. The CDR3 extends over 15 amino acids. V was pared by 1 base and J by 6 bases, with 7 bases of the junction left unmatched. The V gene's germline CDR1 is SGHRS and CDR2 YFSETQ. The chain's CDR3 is CASSLPNRGQQTQYF. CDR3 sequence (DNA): TGCGCCAGCAGCTTGCCAAACAGGGGGCAACAGACCCAGTACTTC.

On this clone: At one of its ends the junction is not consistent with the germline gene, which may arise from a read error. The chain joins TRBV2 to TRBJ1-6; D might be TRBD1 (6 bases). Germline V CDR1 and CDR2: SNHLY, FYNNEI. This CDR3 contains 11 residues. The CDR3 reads CASSEDRDRRF. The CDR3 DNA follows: TGTGCCAGCAGTGAAGACAGGGATAGGCGCTTT. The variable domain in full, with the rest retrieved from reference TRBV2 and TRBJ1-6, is EPEVTQTPSHQVTQMGQEVILRCVPISNHLYFYWYRQILGQKVEFLVSFYNNEISEKSEIFDDQFSVERPDGSNFTLKIRSTKLEDSAMYFCASSEDRDRRFGNGTRLTVT.

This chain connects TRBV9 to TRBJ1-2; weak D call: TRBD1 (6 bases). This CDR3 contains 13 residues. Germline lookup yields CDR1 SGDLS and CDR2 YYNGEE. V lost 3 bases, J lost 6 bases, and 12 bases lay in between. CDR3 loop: CASSDHSGDGYTF. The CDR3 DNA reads TGTGCCAGCAGCGATCACTCAGGGGATGGCTACACCTTC.

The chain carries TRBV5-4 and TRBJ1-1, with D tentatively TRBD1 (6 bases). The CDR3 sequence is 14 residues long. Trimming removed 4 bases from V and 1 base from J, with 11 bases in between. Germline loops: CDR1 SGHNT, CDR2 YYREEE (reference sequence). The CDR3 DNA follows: TGTGCCAGCAGCCTAGGACAGAGGAACACTGAAGCTTTCTTT. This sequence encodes CASSLGQRNTEAFF.

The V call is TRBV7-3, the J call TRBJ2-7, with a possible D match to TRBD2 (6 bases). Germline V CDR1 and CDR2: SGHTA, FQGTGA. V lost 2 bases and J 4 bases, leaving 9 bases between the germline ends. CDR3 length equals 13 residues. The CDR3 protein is CASSLGGNYEQYF. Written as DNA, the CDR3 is TGTGCCAGCAGCTTAGGGGGGAATTACGAGCAGTACTTC.

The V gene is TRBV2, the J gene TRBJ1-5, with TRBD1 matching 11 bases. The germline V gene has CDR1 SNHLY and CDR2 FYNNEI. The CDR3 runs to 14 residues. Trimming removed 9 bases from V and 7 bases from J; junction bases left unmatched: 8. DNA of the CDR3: TGTGCCAGATCGGACAGGGGGCAGATGCAGCCCCAGCATTTT. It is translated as CARSDRGQMQPQHF.

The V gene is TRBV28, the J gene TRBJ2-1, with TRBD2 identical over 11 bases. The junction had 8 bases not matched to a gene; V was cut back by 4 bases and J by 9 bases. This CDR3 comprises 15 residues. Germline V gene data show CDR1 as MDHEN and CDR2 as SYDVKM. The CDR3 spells CASSSPGTSGSEQFF. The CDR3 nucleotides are TGTGCCAGCAGTTCACCCGGGACTAGCGGCAGTGAGCAGTTCTTC.

CDR3 in amino acids: CSVESGMNTEAFF. The DNA of the CDR3 is TGCAGCGTTGAATCAGGGATGAACACTGAAGCTTTCTTT. V is TRBV29-1 and J is TRBJ1-1, with D possibly being TRBD1 (5 bases). CDR1 and CDR2 from the germline V gene are SQVTM and ANQGSEA. V lost 2 bases and J lost 0, with 7 bases in between. CDR3 length: 13 residues. Together with reference TRBV29-1 and TRBJ1-1, the CDR3 gives the full variable domain: SAVISQKPSRDICQRGTSLTIQCQVDSQVTMMFWYRQQPGQSLTLIATANQGSEATYESGFVIDKFPISRPNLTFSTLTVSNMSPEDSSIYLCSVESGMNTEAFFGQGTRLTVV.

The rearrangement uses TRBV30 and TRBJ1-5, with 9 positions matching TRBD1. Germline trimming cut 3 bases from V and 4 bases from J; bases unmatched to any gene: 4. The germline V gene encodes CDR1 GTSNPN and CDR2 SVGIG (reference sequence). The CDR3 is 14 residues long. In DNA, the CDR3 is TGTGCCTGGAGGGAGGACAGGGGAAATCAGCCCCAGCATTTT. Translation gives CAWREDRGNQPQHF.